This T cell receptor (beta chain) was identified in a study of blood T cell repertoires in COVID-19. At the level of the study: In each case, the material was cDNA or gDNA derived from T cells, B-cell-depleted T cells, or PBMCs.

As originally analysed: Amplification with reference gene primers provided the estimates of nucleated cell counts. Clones were read by immunoSEQ multiplex PCR, and TCRdb kept only the in-frame ones, dropping some. From that table come the V and J calls and clone size; the DNA was used to work out D and trimming. Here the sample spans roughly 80,000 clones, approximately 88% being singletons. The CDR3 is 18 amino acids. The chain recombines TRBV21-1 with TRBJ2-3; the D call of TRBD1 is as the table states it, not checked on the DNA. TRBV21-1 is labeled a pseudogene. What was sequenced was peripheral blood. The sequence was obtained from a woman of 80 years or more with active or convalescent COVID-19. CDR3 sequence: CASSKEPWSGDGTDTQYF. In DNA form, the CDR3 reads TGTGCCAGCAGCAAAGAGCCCTGGTCAGGGGATGGCACAGATACGCAGTATTTT.